The 30 T cell receptor beta chains below were found in one sample sequenced in a study of control samples from healthy donors and cancer patients (dated by TCRdb to 2020 to 2021). Libraries were constructed by the immunoSEQ multiplex PCR assay. TCRdb limited this immuneACCESS table to in-frame rearrangements with V and J called. A share of clones is missing; checked studies link under half to unresolved V genes, and the rest is unexplained. This sample gives some 130,000 clones in total; approximately 91% of them show up just once. The top ten constitute roughly 10% of the sample. The specimen was blood. The receptors derive from a woman in her thirties in good health.

This clone was counted a single time. This chain joins TRBV7-6 and TRBJ1-1, with TRBD1 as a possible D gene (5 bases). The CDR3 covers 17 residues. V was pared by 2 bases and J by 1 base, with 17 bases between. Per germline, CDR1 SGHVS and CDR2 FNYEAQ. For the CDR3, the DNA is TGTGCCAGCAGCTTACTGGGGTCGAGGGGAGAGAACACTGAAGCTTTCTTT. This gives the protein CASSLLGSRGENTEAFF. Drawing the rest from reference TRBV7-6 and TRBJ1-1, the complete variable domain is GAGVSQSPRYKVTKRGQDVALRCDPISGHVSLYWYRQALGQGPEFLTYFNYEAQQDKSGLPNDRFSAERPEGSISTLTIQRTEQRDSAMYRCASSLLGSRGENTEAFFGQGTRLTVV.

The rearrangement joins TRBV5-4 to TRBJ1-1; D uncertain. CDR1 and CDR2 from the germline V gene are SGHNT and YYREEE (reference sequence). The CDR3 has 14 amino acids. V lost 3 bases to trimming and J lost 1 base, with 10 bases between them. The CDR3 sequence: CASSSTRSNTEAFF. CDR3 DNA: TGTGCCAGCAGCTCGACAAGGTCGAACACTGAAGCTTTCTTT.

This chain links TRBV19 with TRBJ2-1; D remains unclear. Between the trimmed V and J ends, which lost 3 bases and 8 bases, there was a span of 11 bases. The CDR3 runs to 13 residues. CDR1 and CDR2 from the germline V gene are LNHDA and SQIVND (reference sequence). As DNA, the CDR3 is TGTGCCAGTAGTATGCCGGGTACCGATGAGCAGTTCTTC. Encoded protein: CASSMPGTDEQFF.

The rearrangement uses TRBV27 and TRBJ2-7; a possible D gene is TRBD1 (5 bases). Germline CDR1 MNHEY, CDR2 SMNVEV (reference sequence). The ends were cut back, 3 bases at V and 4 bases at J, with 22 bases in the middle. The CDR3 length is 17 residues. This CDR3 reads CASSFRSFGQGSYEQYF. DNA of the CDR3: TGTGCCAGCAGTTTTCGTTCCTTCGGGCAGGGTTCTTACGAGCAGTACTTC.

The chain carries TRBV13 and TRBJ2-2; D might be TRBD2 (6 bases). The V and J ends lost 8 bases and 2 bases respectively, with 18 bases between them. In germline, CDR1 is PRHDT, CDR2 FYEKMQ (reference sequence). There are 16 residues in the CDR3. The CDR3 nucleotides read TGTGCCAGCCGATCCGGAGGGAAAGGCAACACCGGGGAGCTGTTTTTT. It is translated as CASRSGGKGNTGELFF.

The V gene is TRBV10-3, the J gene TRBJ2-1; 9 bases map to TRBD2. V lost 11 bases to trimming and J lost 5 bases; unmatched junction nucleotides: 13. The CDR3 is made up of 15 amino acids. Germline CDR1 ENHRY, CDR2 SYGVKD. The CDR3 DNA sequence: TGTGCCTGCCTGGGGGCGGGAGGGCCGAACAATGAGCAGTTCTTC. Encoded protein: CACLGAGGPNNEQFF.

J is TRBJ2-7 and V is TRBV7-9, with TRBD2 matching over 7 bases. Germline lookup yields CDR1 SEHNR and CDR2 FQNEAQ (reference sequence). The CDR3 extends over 16 amino acids. V lost 4 bases, J lost 6 bases, and 15 bases stayed unmatched. The CDR3 spells CASSSIRVAGPGEQYF. The DNA for the CDR3 is TGTGCCAGCAGCTCCATCAGGGTAGCGGGTCCCGGCGAGCAGTACTTC.

The chain links TRBV9 to TRBJ1-3, with D unresolved. Trimming cost V 0 bases and J 0 bases, with 13 bases left between them. The CDR3 runs 17 residues. Germline V gene data show CDR1 as SGDLS and CDR2 as YYNGEE. The CDR3 DNA reads as TGTGCCAGCAGCGTAGGAATGGGTACGACCTCTGGAAACACCATATATTTT. Translated: CASSVGMGTTSGNTIYF.

The chain recombines TRBV19 with TRBJ1-1; D is ambiguous. There are 12 residues in the CDR3. CDR1 and CDR2 from the germline V gene are LNHDA and SQIVND (reference sequence). V was pared by 5 bases and J by 3 bases, with 7 bases between. The DNA for the CDR3 is TGTGCCAGTAGTTCCTGGGACACTGAAGCTTTCTTT. Protein sequence: CASSSWDTEAFF.

This rearrangement joins TRBV5-1 to TRBJ2-2, with a weak D call TRBD1 (6 bases). Per germline, CDR1 SGHRS and CDR2 YFSETQ. The CDR3 consists of 14 residues. Deletions cut 0 bases from V and 5 bases from J, with 8 bases between. CDR3 sequence: CASSLGTETGELFF. CDR3 nucleotides: TGCGCCAGCAGCTTGGGGACAGAGACCGGGGAGCTGTTTTTT.

The chain couples TRBV7-8 to TRBJ2-5, with a tentative D call TRBD1 (5 bases). Trimming left V 7 bases short and J 5 bases short, with 17 bases between. The CDR3 has 14 amino acids. Germline V gene lookup returns CDR1 SGHVS and CDR2 FQNEAQ. CDR3 DNA sequence: TGTGCCAGCACCCGTCCAGGGTTACGGGAGACCCAGTACTTC. Translating gives CASTRPGLRETQYF.

This chain links TRBV28 with TRBJ2-7; possible D gene TRBD1, 6 bases. The germline V and J ends were trimmed by 5 bases and 0 bases, with 17 bases remaining between them. Germline CDR1 reads MDHEN; CDR2 reads SYDVKM. The CDR3 has 16 amino acids. CDR3: CASSPGQGPSSYEQYF. In nucleotides, the CDR3 is TGTGCCAGCAGTCCGGGACAAGGGCCCTCCTCCTACGAGCAGTACTTC.

This chain links TRBV7-9 with TRBJ2-5; 9 bases agree with TRBD2. Germline V gene data show CDR1 as SEHNR and CDR2 as FQNEAQ (reference sequence). The J segment lost 4 bases and the V segment lost 0 bases, leaving 9 bases of the junction unmatched. The CDR3 covers 17 residues. The CDR3 DNA sequence: TGTGCCAGCAGCTTAGCATTAGCGGGAGTTTATCTAGAGACCCAGTACTTC. Translating gives CASSLALAGVYLETQYF.

The chain is built from TRBV3-1 (or the pseudogene TRBV3-2) and TRBJ2-1; D unresolved. The CDR3 has 15 amino acids. Germline assignment: CDR1 LGHDT and CDR2 YNNKEL (reference sequence). V was cut by 4 bases and J by 3 bases, with 13 bases left in between. CDR3 in DNA: TGTGCCAGCAGCCTGAGGCGCCAACTCTACAATGAGCAGTTCTTC. Translating it yields CASSLRRQLYNEQFF.

This chain links TRBV7-9 with TRBJ1-1; tentatively, D is TRBD1 (6 bases). Germline assignment: CDR1 SEHNR and CDR2 FQNEAQ (reference sequence). The CDR3 spans 16 residues. V was trimmed by 1 base and J by 2 bases, leaving 14 bases between them. Here the CDR3 reads CASSLDLSGANTEAFF. Written as DNA, the CDR3 is TGTGCCAGCAGCTTAGACCTGTCGGGGGCAAACACTGAAGCTTTCTTT.

V gene TRBV7-9 combines with J gene TRBJ1-1, with no clear D. The CDR3 consists of 14 residues. The ends were cut back, 3 bases at V and 1 base at J, with 9 bases in the middle. Germline CDR1 and CDR2: SEHNR and FQNEAQ (reference sequence). Here the CDR3 DNA reads TGTGCCAGCAGCTTCCTACCGGGGAACACTGAAGCTTTCTTT. Its translation: CASSFLPGNTEAFF.

This clone showed up just a few times. The CDR3 sequence: CASSLGRTEAFF. The CDR3, as DNA: TGTGCCAGCAGCTTGGGGAGGACTGAAGCTTTCTTT. The V gene is TRBV3-1 (or the pseudogene TRBV3-2), the J gene TRBJ1-1; no clear D gene. CDR3 length equals 12 residues. The ends were cut back, 5 bases at V and 5 bases at J, with 9 bases in the middle. Germline CDR1 is LGHDT and CDR2 is YNNKEL (reference sequence).

V usage is TRBV7-9 and J usage is TRBJ2-3; D may correspond to TRBD1 or TRBD2 (5 bases each). The CDR3 covers 18 residues. The germline V gene has CDR1 SEHNR and CDR2 FQNEAQ (reference sequence). Trimming left V 5 bases short and J 0 bases short, with 21 bases between. The CDR3 spells CASSKQGFEGLSTDTQYF. The CDR3 nucleotides read TGTGCCAGCAGCAAACAAGGGTTTGAGGGGCTTAGCACAGATACGCAGTATTTT.

The CDR3 here is CASSPTSGDNNEQFF. CDR3 DNA sequence: TGTGCCAGCAGCCCGACTAGCGGGGACAACAATGAGCAGTTCTTC. This chain joins TRBV7-2 and TRBJ2-1, with 11 nucleotides matching TRBD2. This CDR3 contains 15 residues. V trimming: 5 bases; J trimming: 5 bases; junction bases outside the gene matches: 5. Germline CDR1 is SGHTA and CDR2 is FQGNSA.

V gene TRBV6-5 combines with J gene TRBJ1-5; D is unclear. The germline CDR1 and CDR2 sequences are MNHEY and SVGAGI. Between the trimmed V and J ends, which lost 6 bases and 5 bases, there was a span of 14 bases. This CDR3 spans 14 amino acids. Here the CDR3 DNA reads TGTGCCAGCAGGGGGTTCGGGTTGGATCAGCCCCAGCATTTT. Protein product: CASRGFGLDQPQHF.

This sequence joins TRBV7-2 and TRBJ2-7; 8 bases match TRBD2. Germline values: CDR1 SGHTA, CDR2 FQGNSA. Trimming at V came to 2 bases and at J to 6 bases, leaving 9 bases not matched to a gene. The CDR3 has 15 residues. The CDR3 sequence is CASSLISGIRSEQYF. CDR3 DNA sequence: TGTGCCAGCAGCTTAATTAGCGGGATACGGAGCGAGCAGTACTTC.

The CDR3 sequence is CASSESGDRGSGELFF. CDR3 in DNA: TGTGCCAGCAGCGAAAGTGGGGACAGGGGCTCCGGGGAGCTGTTTTTT. The J gene is TRBJ2-2, the V gene TRBV6-4; 10 bases map to TRBD1. The germline CDR1 and CDR2 sequences are MRHNA and SNTAGT. The trim removed 6 bases at V and 6 bases at J, leaving 10 bases unmatched. The CDR3 runs 16 residues.

The chain combines TRBV2 with TRBJ2-2; either TRBD1 or TRBD2 may fit D (5 bases each). The CDR3 has 15 amino acids. Trimming pared 7 bases from V and 2 bases from J, leaving 14 bases between. Germline CDR1 SNHLY, CDR2 FYNNEI. The CDR3 region is CASTSGTTNTGELFF. The DNA for the CDR3 is TGTGCCAGCACCTCCGGGACGACTAACACCGGGGAGCTGTTTTTT.

The rearrangement uses TRBV27 and TRBJ2-7; 8 bases align to TRBD2. After removal of 2 bases from V and 0 bases from J, the junction contained 9 bases not matched to a gene. Germline values: CDR1 MNHEY, CDR2 SMNVEV (reference sequence). CDR3 length: 17 amino acids. The CDR3 loop reads CASSLVLAGSSSYEQYF. In nucleotides, the CDR3 is TGTGCCAGCAGTTTAGTCCTAGCGGGTTCAAGCTCCTACGAGCAGTACTTC.

The chain combines TRBV4-1 with TRBJ2-3, with D maybe TRBD2 (6 bases). Deletions cut 3 bases from V and 5 bases from J, with 9 bases between. The CDR3 sequence is 13 residues long. In germline, CDR1 is MGHRA, CDR2 YSYEKL. In DNA, the CDR3 is TGCGCCAGCAGCCAGAGGAGGGGAGATACGCAGTATTTT. This codes for CASSQRRGDTQYF.

The chain carries TRBV2 and TRBJ1-2; 7 positions agree with TRBD1. This CDR3 region has 13 residues. V lost 4 bases, J lost 6 bases, and 5 bases stayed unmatched. Germline V CDR1 and CDR2: SNHLY, FYNNEI. The DNA of the CDR3 is TGTGCCAGCAGTGTTGACAGGGCCGATGGCTACACCTTC. Its protein is CASSVDRADGYTF.

This clone turned up a few times. The chain joins TRBV29-1 to TRBJ2-7, with 13 bases matching TRBD2. CDR3 length: 14 residues. The germline V gene encodes CDR1 SQVTM and CDR2 ANQGSEA. The CDR3 sequence: CGGTSGTLSDEQYF. Written as DNA, the CDR3 is TGCGGGGGGACTAGCGGGACACTAAGCGACGAGCAGTACTTC.

This chain links TRBV11-2 with TRBJ2-7, with 11 bases aligning to TRBD2. This CDR3 spans 17 amino acids. V lost 5 bases, J lost 0 bases, and 9 bases stayed unmatched. Germline V gene lookup returns CDR1 SGHAT and CDR2 FQNNGV. CDR3 bases: TGTGCCAGCAGCCACGGACTAGCGGGCCCTAGCTCCTACGAGCAGTACTTC. It translates to CASSHGLAGPSSYEQYF.

CDR3 region: CASSTRDTQYF. As DNA, the CDR3 is TGTGCCAGCAGTACCAGAGATACGCAGTATTTT. The genes are TRBV6-5 and TRBJ2-3; D remains ambiguous. This CDR3 region has 11 residues. V shed 5 bases and J shed 5 bases, with 5 bases lying between them. Looked up from germline, CDR1 is MNHEY and CDR2 is SVGAGI.

The chain recombines TRBV7-9 with TRBJ2-1; TRBD2 agrees at 15 bases. The CDR3 has 18 amino acids. The germline gives CDR1 SEHNR, CDR2 FQNEAQ (reference sequence). The V gene end was trimmed by 4 bases and the J gene end by 2 bases; junction bases not matched to a gene: 6. For the CDR3, the DNA is TGTGCCAGCAGCTCGGGACTAGCGGGAGGCAGCGCCTACAATGAGCAGTTCTTC. Residues: CASSSGLAGGSAYNEQFF.